Sequencing of this TCR beta chain was carried out in a study of cytomegalovirus exposure and HLA in healthy donors listed by TCRdb under 2017. Some background on the complete study: According to an earlier analysis of 587 of the donors, about 170 million T cells yielded 117 million unique TCR beta sequences and less than 300 Gb of sequence data. An earlier analysis of 450 to 750 of the donors used high-throughput TCR beta sequencing to judge whether each TCR beta V gene segment behaved as functional or pseudogenic. About five DR-DQ haplotypes were treated as single units for association and clustering because of strong linkage in the cohort. On average, around 200,000 unique TCR beta nucleotide sequences were sequenced per donor among 398 genotyped donors of the cohort, with approximately 18% of those sequences being non-productive. To study patterns of TCR occurrence, a later analysis re-analyzed previously published TCR beta repertoires from several hundred donors and added high-resolution HLA genotyping. Every discovery cohort repertoire had been produced on one sequencing platform. HLA typing covered class I and class II loci at four-digit resolution. A separate validation cohort of 100 to 150 different subjects was used in addition to the roughly 670-subject first cohort. Rather than using new phenotypic data, the later analysis identified candidate immune exposures from TCR beta sequences and from how often those sequences occurred across donors. Of the approximately 400 genotyped donors, 65% to 90% were placed in the genetic ancestry cluster associated with self-reported Caucasian donors. The number of donors typed differed by locus, with about 629-630 for A, B, C, DRB1 and DQB1, roughly 550 for DQA1, approximately 580 for DPA1, and roughly 450 for DPB1. The study aimed to test whether signatures of past pathogen exposure could be identified by cataloging public T cell receptors. To predict cytomegalovirus infection status, the study combined high-throughput TCR immunosequencing, statistical association of individual TCRs with disease status, and machine learning. The study profiled the T cell repertoires of under 700 subjects by immunosequencing and related them to cytomegalovirus serostatus. Donor age, sex, ethnicity and CMV serostatus were compiled alongside the repertoire data. An early release covering 500 to 750 HLA-typed donors comprised 250 to 350 gigabases of sequencing data and tens of millions of unique TCR sequences. A later genetic analysis took genome-wide SNP genotypes for 398 of the 666 donors and used that subset as a discovery cohort.

Broad study findings and their caveats: Correlated functional status among segregating V segments might be attributable to linkage disequilibrium, but an unknown experimental factor could not be ruled out. For the cohort, immune exposure information was limited to CMV serostatus. A further reported finding was that TCR beta sequences accurately predicted the HLA-A and HLA-B alleles for most subjects in the first cohort. A cluster of highly shared sequence variants was judged likely to be a technical artifact of the sequencing pipeline. The study gave a list of some 150 TCR beta chains associated with cytomegalovirus. Only TCR beta chains were sequenced in this cohort, and the absence of alpha or paired-chain data limited detectable features. When HLA alleles, especially DR and DQ, strongly co-occurred, TCR associations were difficult to assign to individual alleles. While some public TCRs were present in many individuals, most TCR sequences turned up only very rarely across donors. In a later genetic analysis, fewer N-insertions in productive TCRs were reported among donors in an Asian-associated ancestry cluster than the approximately 670-donor mean. Sequencing depth was assumed to be roughly uniform across donors in the presence/absence analyses, though that assumption may not hold. HLA typing was unavailable for some donors at each locus, so association tests used only the typed subset. In a later analysis, most CMV-associated TCR beta chains were found to appear HLA-restricted, with HLA associations seemingly driven largely by CMV exposure. The classifier was reported to diagnose cytomegalovirus status with high specificity and sensitivity in both the original and validation cohorts. Specific HLA alleles were associated with over 15,000 TCR beta sequences at a false discovery rate of 0.05 in a later analysis. In vitro tests confirmed that a few of the cytomegalovirus-associated TCR beta chains recognize cytomegalovirus antigens. According to the authors, the approach could potentially be generalized to other disease states and immunological phenotypes. A later analysis reported that several top co-occurrence clusters appeared linked to parvovirus B19, influenza, CMV and Epstein-Barr virus. In a later analysis, the rate of TCR association differed among HLA loci, with DRB1 alleles having the most associated TCRs and HLA-C alleles having the fewest. In an earlier analysis of 500 to 650 of the donors, most TCR beta V segments appeared in productive rearrangements about 87% or about 30% of the time, broadly matching IMGT annotations. Some IMGT-functional V segments, including TRBV6-2 and TRBV6-3, could not be told apart with the 87-base-pair reads, so those segments were excluded. Because counts were too low, about 18 rarely observed V segments, including chromosome 9 orphons, were excluded from the earlier analysis of 587 of the donors. In a later genetic analysis, a missense DCLRE1C variant was associated with V-gene and J-gene trimming of TCR beta chains, and the association was replicated in an independent cohort. In a later analysis, HLA-associated TCR beta chains showed more clonal expansion and lower generation probabilities than non-associated chains that were equally common.

Regarding this clone: The target of this receptor is not known. Nothing much larger sits one base from this clone, and base qualities are not available.

The cohort consisted of 650 to 700 healthy bone marrow donors. At the time of sampling, all cohort members were nominally healthy, though unrecorded immune exposures were likely present. The donor tested CMV seropositive and was one of the 289 seropositive cohort members. A peripheral blood sample was collected from each donor, and TCR beta sequencing was performed on peripheral blood mononuclear cells. The Qiagen DNeasy Blood Extraction Kit was used to extract genomic DNA from the blood cell samples. Library prep was done by the immunoSEQ multiplex PCR assay. The multiplex PCR relied on a mix of 60 forward primers for TCR Vbeta segments and 13 reverse primers for TCR Jbeta segments. The CDR3 region of rearranged TCR beta genes was amplified from genomic DNA by a multiplex PCR assay. The amplified TCR beta libraries were sequenced on the Illumina HiSeq System as 87-base-pair reads. The authors' analysis ran thus. Across the 600 to 700 repertoires, a later analysis counted approximately 83 million unique TCR beta chains, roughly 11 million of which were shared by at least two donors. Raw reads were error-corrected and collapsed into unique sequences with a nearest-neighbor algorithm that merged closely related sequences to remove PCR and sequencing errors. V, D and J gene segments were assigned by aligning CDR3 sequences to IMGT reference sequences. For a sequence to be retained, a match of at least six nucleotides was required to both a V gene segment and a J gene segment. A rearrangement counted as productive if the CDR3 had no stop codons and remained in frame with V and J, and every other rearrangement counted as non-productive. Following IMGT convention, CDR3 was defined as the stretch from the second conserved V-encoded cysteine up to the conserved J-encoded phenylalanine. Sequences without an unambiguous match to a single V gene segment were excluded from the earlier analysis of about 640 of the donors. An earlier analysis of 587 of the donors classified V segments as functional when productive rearrangements were above 56.7% and as segregating when the standard deviation between donors was above 5%. A statistical classification framework was built for diagnosing cytomegalovirus status from the catalog of TCR beta chain sequences. In a later analysis, TCR nucleotide sequences were compared against IMGT/GENE-DB human TR gene sequences so that V and J genes could be assigned. The TCRdist pipeline was used in a later analysis to assign CDR3 sequences and most-parsimonious VDJ recombination scenarios. A later analysis defined each TCR beta chain by its CDR3 amino acid sequence plus V-gene family, and excluded reads lacking a unique V-gene family. As a way to deal with suspected cross-contamination and a sequencing artifact, a later analysis dropped over 550 nucleotide sequences that were highly shared and had low generation probability. For each public chain, a later analysis derived a clonal expansion index from normalized ranks of inferred template counts within each repertoire. Generation probabilities in a later analysis came from a VDJ recombination model fitted to out-of-frame rearrangements, and those results were checked against IGoR. In a later analysis, TCR-TCR, TCR-HLA and TCR-CMV co-occurrence was scored with hypergeometric tests, and a repertoire-size bias correction was applied to TCR pairs. To estimate false discovery rates, a later analysis permuted the HLA or CMV assignments 20 times. A later analysis grouped co-occurring TCRs with DBSCAN, adding TCRdist sequence similarity when clustering within HLA-allele-positive subsets. For co-occurrence clustering, repertoires with fewer than 30,000 or more than 120,000 public chains were excluded, along with about five repertoires with anomalous nucleotide sharing. Drawn from immuneACCESS, this table holds only the in-frame rearrangements with V and J called that TCRdb kept. Clones are partly lost; checked studies trace under half to an unresolved V gene and leave the rest unexplained. From that table come the V and J calls and clone size; the DNA was used to work out D and trimming. The sample has some 84,000 clones on record, around 66% of them singletons. The ten largest clones represent 15% of the sample.

The CDR3 measures 19 amino acids from cysteine to phenylalanine. The entry retains the CDR3 DNA only, 57 bases that are in frame from base 1. Trimming removed 4 bases from V and 5 bases from J; the gene matches leave 21 bases unexplained. Looking up the germline V gene yields CDR1 MNHNS and CDR2 SASEGT. Sequencing used PBMCs. The origin of this receptor is a woman between 35 and 50 years old in good health and CMV-seropositive. The chain is encoded by TRBV6-1 joined to TRBJ2-7; TRBD2 lines up with 9 middle nucleotides. The CDR3 reads CASSALAGETEPAGDEQYF. At the DNA level, the sequence is TGTGCCAGCAGTGCACTAGCGGGTGAAACTGAGCCCGCGGGGGACGAGCAGTACTTC.